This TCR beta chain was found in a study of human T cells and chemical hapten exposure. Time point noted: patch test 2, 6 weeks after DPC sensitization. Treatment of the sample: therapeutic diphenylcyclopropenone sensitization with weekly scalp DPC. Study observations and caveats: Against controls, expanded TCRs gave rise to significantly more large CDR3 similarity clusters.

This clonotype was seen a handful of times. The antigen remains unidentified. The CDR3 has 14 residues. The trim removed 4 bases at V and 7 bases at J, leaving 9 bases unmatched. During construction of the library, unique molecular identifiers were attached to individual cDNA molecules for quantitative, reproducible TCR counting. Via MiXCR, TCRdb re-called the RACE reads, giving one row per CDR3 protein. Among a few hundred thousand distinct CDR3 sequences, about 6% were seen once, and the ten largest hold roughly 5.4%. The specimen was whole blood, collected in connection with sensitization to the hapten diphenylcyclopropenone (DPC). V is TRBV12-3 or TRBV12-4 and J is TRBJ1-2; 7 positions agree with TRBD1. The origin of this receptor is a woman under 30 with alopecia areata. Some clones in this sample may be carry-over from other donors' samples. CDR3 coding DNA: TGTGCCAGCAGTTCAGGGGGTCCTATCCGTGGCTACACCTTC. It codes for CASSSGGPIRGYTF.